These T cell receptor beta chains were read from a single sample in a study of blood T cell repertoires in COVID-19. Produced via immunoSEQ multiplex PCR; TCRdb's table is partial and in-frame only. The sample has about 100,000 clones, around 90% seen once. The specimen sequenced was peripheral blood. These receptors came from a human donor in a cohort sampled during active COVID-19. The CDR3 runs from the conserved cysteine through the conserved F or W. D genes are given only for firm matches. The size of a clone is reported for some rows only, either as once, few or many, or as a class for expanded clones.

CDR3aa	CDR3nt	abundance	d_gene	v_gene	j_gene
CASSSGTGGYGYTF	TGTGCCAGCAGCTCCGGGACAGGGGGATATGGCTACACCTTC	.	TRBD1	TRBV5-6	TRBJ1-2
CASSLSVVSVETQYF	TGTGCCAGCAGCTTGTCCGTGGTCTCAGTAGAGACCCAGTACTTC	.	.	TRBV7-2	TRBJ2-5
CASSPGLAGVGQETQYF	TGTGCCAGCAGCCCGGGACTAGCGGGAGTGGGCCAAGAGACCCAGTACTTC	.	TRBD2	TRBV5-5	TRBJ2-5
CATSREQGLGYNEQFF	TGTGCCACCAGCAGAGAGCAGGGACTGGGCTACAATGAGCAGTTCTTC	.	.	TRBV15	TRBJ2-1
CASSPGLAGTGGRGTQYF	TGCGCCAGCAGCCCGGGACTAGCGGGGACTGGGGGCCGAGGTACGCAGTATTTT	.	TRBD2	TRBV5-1	TRBJ2-3
CASLLDRNYGYTF	TGTGCCAGCCTATTGGACAGAAACTATGGCTACACCTTC	.	.	TRBV6-5	TRBJ1-2
CASSQDGRDSNQPQHF	TGTGCCAGCAGCCAAGATGGCAGGGATAGCAATCAGCCCCAGCATTTT	.	.	TRBV3-1/TRBV3-2	TRBJ1-5
CASSPPTGGEGYTF	TGTGCCAGCAGCCCTCCGACAGGTGGGGAGGGCTACACCTTC	.	.	TRBV7-9	TRBJ1-2
CASTPGTGNTIYF	TGTGCCAGCACCCCAGGGACTGGAAACACCATATATTTT	.	.	TRBV3-1/TRBV3-2	TRBJ1-3
CASSQCLRTSGRSTKETQYF	TGCGCCAGCAGTCAATGTCTTCGGACTAGCGGGAGAAGCACTAAAGAGACCCAGTACTTC	.	TRBD2	TRBV23-1	TRBJ2-5
CASSVEGVGTGELFF	TGTGCCAGCAGCGTAGAAGGGGTAGGGACCGGGGAGCTGTTTTTT	once	.	TRBV9	TRBJ2-2
CATSSRDRDLNTEAFF	TGTGCCACCAGCAGTAGGGACAGGGATTTGAACACTGAAGCTTTCTTT	.	TRBD1	TRBV15	TRBJ1-1
CASGLAQALAGNTIYF	.	.	.	TRBV12-5	TRBJ1-3
CASSPRLYNEQFF	TGTGCCAGCAGCCCCAGGTTATACAATGAGCAGTTCTTC	.	.	TRBV7-3	TRBJ2-1
CASSFWADTDTQYF	TGTGCCAGCAGCTTTTGGGCCGACACAGATACGCAGTATTTT	.	.	TRBV5-4	TRBJ2-3
CASSPSTGTNEKLFF	TGTGCCAGTAGTCCCTCGACAGGGACTAATGAAAAACTGTTTTTT	.	TRBD1	TRBV19	TRBJ1-4
CASSGTGENYGYTF	TGTGCCAGCAGTGGGACAGGGGAGAACTATGGCTACACCTTC	.	TRBD1	TRBV6-6	TRBJ1-2
CASSSSGTTNEQFF	TGTGCCAGCAGCTCCTCCGGGACTACCAATGAGCAGTTCTTC	.	TRBD2	TRBV11-2	TRBJ2-1
CASSGDTGNTIYF	TGTGCCAGCAGTGGCGACACTGGAAACACCATATATTTT	.	.	TRBV2	TRBJ1-3
CSASIPGIHTEAFF	TGCAGTGCTAGTATCCCAGGGATTCACACTGAAGCTTTCTTT	.	.	TRBV20-1	TRBJ1-1
CARNPPIGDQPQHF	TGTGCCAGGAACCCTCCCATAGGAGATCAGCCCCAGCATTTT	.	.	TRBV19	TRBJ1-5
CASSYGRVGPSAGANVLTF	TGTGCCAGCAGCTATGGCAGGGTAGGCCCTAGCGCTGGGGCCAACGTCCTGACTTTC	.	.	TRBV7-3	TRBJ2-6
CASSLTLLAGSGNEQFF	TGTGCCAGCAGCTTAACCCTGCTGGCGGGATCTGGCAATGAGCAGTTCTTC	once	.	TRBV7-9	TRBJ2-1
CASSLALGENNEQFF	TGTGCCAGCAGCTTAGCGCTCGGGGAAAACAATGAGCAGTTCTTC	.	.	TRBV7-8	TRBJ2-1
CASSQGSSGRAEQYF	TGTGCCAGCAGCCAAGGTTCTAGCGGGAGGGCCGAGCAGTACTTC	once	TRBD2	TRBV4-2	TRBJ2-7
CASNDRGYSPLHF	TGTGCCAGCAACGACAGGGGATATTCACCCCTCCACTTT	.	TRBD1	TRBV6-5	TRBJ1-6
CASSLKEDSQPQHF	TGTGCCAGCAGCTTAAAGGAGGACAGTCAGCCCCAGCATTTT	.	.	TRBV7-8	TRBJ1-5
CASSLSGGWDTGELFF	TGTGCCAGCAGCTTGTCTGGGGGGTGGGACACCGGGGAGCTGTTTTTT	once	.	TRBV5-4	TRBJ2-2
CASRATGEDYGYTF	TGTGCCAGCAGAGCTACAGGGGAAGACTATGGCTACACCTTC	.	TRBD1	TRBV5-6	TRBJ1-2
CATSDLPGLGVDTQYF	TGTGCCACCAGTGATTTGCCGGGACTAGGTGTGGATACGCAGTATTTT	.	TRBD2	TRBV24-1	TRBJ2-3
CASTRGSGGTADTQYF	TGCGCCAGCACCCGGGGTAGCGGGGGGACAGCAGATACGCAGTATTTT	.	TRBD2	TRBV5-1	TRBJ2-3
CSVNWGDTEAFF	TGCAGCGTTAATTGGGGCGACACTGAAGCTTTCTTT	.	.	TRBV29-1	TRBJ1-1
CASSLETGSTGELFF	TGTGCCAGCAGTCTGGAGACAGGGTCCACCGGGGAGCTGTTTTTT	.	TRBD1	TRBV7-8	TRBJ2-2
CASSPGFPGIYNEQFF	TGTGCCAGCAGCCCCGGGTTCCCAGGGATCTACAATGAGCAGTTCTTC	.	.	TRBV11-3	TRBJ2-1
CASSPAGREKLFF	TGTGCCAGCTCACCGGCAGGGCGGGAAAAACTGTTTTTT	.	.	TRBV18	TRBJ1-4
CASNVSPTANYGYTF	TGTGCCAGCAACGTATCCCCGACAGCTAACTATGGCTACACCTTC	.	.	TRBV6-6	TRBJ1-2
CASSEGVSNTEAFF	TGTGCCAGCTCAGAAGGAGTTAGCAACACTGAAGCTTTCTTT	.	.	TRBV18	TRBJ1-1
CASSLGLAVQETQYF	TGTGCCAGCAGCTTAGGACTAGCGGTTCAAGAGACCCAGTACTTC	.	TRBD2	TRBV13	TRBJ2-5
CASTEKYRVEAFF	TGTGCCAGCACCGAAAAGTATCGGGTTGAAGCTTTCTTT	once	.	TRBV6-5	TRBJ1-1
CASSQVLGGGTYEQYF	TGCGCCAGCAGCCAAGTTTTAGGGGGGGGCACCTACGAGCAGTACTTC	.	.	TRBV4-1	TRBJ2-7
CASSLQGMLGGYTF	TGCGCCAGCAGCTTGCAGGGTATGCTAGGCGGCTACACCTTC	.	.	TRBV5-1	TRBJ1-2
CASSLNGGTNTGELFF	TGTGCCAGCTCACTGAACGGGGGGACGAACACCGGGGAGCTGTTTTTT	.	TRBD2	TRBV18	TRBJ2-2
CANLQETQYF	TGTGCCAACCTACAAGAGACCCAGTACTTC	.	.	TRBV19	TRBJ2-5
CADGQASGNTIYF	TGTGCGGACGGACAGGCCTCTGGAAACACCATATATTTT	.	TRBD1	TRBV12-3/TRBV12-4	TRBJ1-3
CASSLSPEGTRGNQPQHF	TGTGCCAGCAGCTTATCCCCGGAGGGGACGAGGGGCAATCAGCCCCAGCATTTT	.	.	TRBV11-3	TRBJ1-5
CASSYWRDQPQHF	TGTGCCAGCAGTTACTGGAGGGATCAGCCCCAGCATTTT	.	.	TRBV6-2/TRBV6-3	TRBJ1-5